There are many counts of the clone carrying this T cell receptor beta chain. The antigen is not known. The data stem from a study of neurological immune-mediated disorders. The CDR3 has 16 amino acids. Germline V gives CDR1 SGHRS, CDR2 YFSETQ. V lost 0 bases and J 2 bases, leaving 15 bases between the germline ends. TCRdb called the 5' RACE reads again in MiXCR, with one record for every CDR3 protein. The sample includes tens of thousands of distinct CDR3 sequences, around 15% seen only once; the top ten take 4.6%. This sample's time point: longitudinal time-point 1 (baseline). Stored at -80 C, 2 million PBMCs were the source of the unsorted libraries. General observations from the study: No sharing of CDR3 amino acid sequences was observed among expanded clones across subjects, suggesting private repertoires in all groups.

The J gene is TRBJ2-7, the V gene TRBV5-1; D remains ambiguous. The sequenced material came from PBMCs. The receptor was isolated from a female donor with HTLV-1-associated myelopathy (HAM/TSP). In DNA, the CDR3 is TGCGCCAGCAGCTTGGACTTCGGACGGTCCGCCTACGAGCAGTACTTC. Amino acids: CASSLDFGRSAYEQYF.